The rows below give T cell receptor beta chains drawn from one sample of a study of CD8 T cells in ankylosing spondylitis. One entry per CDR3 protein, called by TCRdb with MiXCR from the 5' RACE reads. The sample yields some 450,000 distinct CDR3 sequences, roughly 18% seen once. Sequences were obtained from blood, either unsorted or a sorted T cell fraction (not recorded which). The receptors were gathered from a male donor with ankylosing spondylitis. CDR3s include the opening cysteine and the closing phenylalanine or tryptophan. A D gene is named only where the DNA matches it firmly. Clone size is stated in some rows and not others, as once, few, many or a class when expanded.

j_call,clone_size,d_call,v_call,cdr3_nt,cdr3_aa
TRBJ2-5,NA,TRBD2,TRBV6-1,TGTGCCAGCAAGGGGCGGGGGATGGGAGAGACCCAGTACTTC,CASKGRGMGETQYF
TRBJ2-7,few,TRBD2,TRBV27,TGTGCCAGCAGTACCCGTACTAGCGGGAGCTACGAGCAGTACTTC,CASSTRTSGSYEQYF
TRBJ2-2,many,NA,TRBV2,TGTGCCAGCAGTGAAGAGACCGCGAACACCGGGGAGCTGTTTTTT,CASSEETANTGELFF
TRBJ2-4,few,NA,TRBV5-1,TGCGCCAGCAGCTTGGGGGCAGGGGTTGGCAAAAACATTCAGTACTTC,CASSLGAGVGKNIQYF
TRBJ1-2,NA,NA,TRBV6-5,TGTGCCAGCGCCAACGGGCAGGGACATGAATTCTTC,CASANGQGHEFF
TRBJ1-1,NA,NA,TRBV20-1,TGCAGTGCTGACGGGGTCACTGAAGCTTTCTTT,CSADGVTEAFF
TRBJ1-1,few,NA,TRBV6-1,TGTGCCAGCAGTATGGGGGGCGTCACTGAAGCTTTCTTT,CASSMGGVTEAFF
TRBJ2-3,NA,TRBD1,TRBV7-8,TGTGCCAGCAGCGCCCGAGGGGGCGAGGATACGCAGTATTTT,CASSARGGEDTQYF
TRBJ1-1,NA,TRBD1,TRBV7-8,TGTGCCAGCAGCCGAATAACAGGGGAAAATGGAGCTTTCTTT,CASSRITGENGAFF
TRBJ1-1,few,NA,TRBV5-1,TGCGCCAGCAGCTTGGGGGACGCGAACACTGAAGCTTTCTTT,CASSLGDANTEAFF
TRBJ1-5,few,NA,TRBV12-3/TRBV12-4,TGTGCCAGCAGCCTGGGGGAGGCCCTCAATCAGCCCCAGCATTTT,CASSLGEALNQPQHF
TRBJ2-4,NA,NA,TRBV12-3/TRBV12-4,TGTGCCAGCAGTTTAAGTGGGGGACCTCCCAAAAACATTCAGTACTTC,CASSLSGGPPKNIQYF
TRBJ1-3,NA,NA,TRBV29-1,TGCAGCGTTGAGGGTGGGCGAAACACCATATATTTT,CSVEGGRNTIYF
TRBJ2-5,NA,NA,TRBV11-2,TGTGCCAGCAGCTTAGCCGCCCGGGAGACCCAGTACTTC,CASSLAARETQYF
TRBJ2-1,NA,TRBD2,TRBV4-2,TGTGCCAGCAGCCAAGCCAGCGGGGGCTACAATGAGCAGTTCTTC,CASSQASGGYNEQFF
TRBJ1-3,NA,TRBD1,TRBV5-1,TGCGCCAGCAGCTTTAAGGGACAGGGGCCGGCTGGCTCCTCTGGAAACACCATATATTTT,CASSFKGQGPAGSSGNTIYF
TRBJ2-3,few,TRBD2,TRBV12-3/TRBV12-4,TGTGCCAGCAACTCGGGCGGGAGTGGTGCAGATACGCAGTATTTT,CASNSGGSGADTQYF
TRBJ2-5,few,NA,TRBV6-5,TGTGCCAGCAGTCACAAATCCGCTAGCAGACAAGAGACCCAGTACTTC,CASSHKSASRQETQYF
TRBJ2-5,few,TRBD1,TRBV20-1,TGCAGTGCCCAGACAGGGGGTGTCACGGAGACCCAGTACTTC,CSAQTGGVTETQYF
TRBJ1-4,NA,NA,TRBV5-1,TGCGCCAGCAGCCCCGGGACTCGAGAAAAACTGTTTTTT,CASSPGTREKLFF
TRBJ1-1,few,NA,TRBV5-6,TGTGCCAGCAGCTTGCTCTCCTCGGCCCCACTTAGGAACACTGAAGCTTTCTTT,CASSLLSSAPLRNTEAFF
TRBJ1-2,few,NA,TRBV10-3,TGTGCCATCAGCGCGACAGATCACTATGGCTACACCTTC,CAISATDHYGYTF
TRBJ2-2,many,NA,TRBV6-1,TGTGCCAGCAGTGTACAGGGAGGTGATGCCGGGGAGCTGTTTTTT,CASSVQGGDAGELFF
TRBJ2-3,few,NA,TRBV7-2,TGTGCCAGCAGCTTAGAGGCCCTAGTGAGCACAGATACGCAGTATTTT,CASSLEALVSTDTQYF
TRBJ2-3,NA,NA,TRBV19,TGTGCCAGTAGTACCAGGGACGCAGATACGCAGTATTTT,CASSTRDADTQYF
TRBJ2-7,few,NA,TRBV19,TGTGCCAGTAGTAGTACAGGCCCGCCGTACGAGCAGTACTTC,CASSSTGPPYEQYF